The next 5 T cell receptor beta chains were all read from a single sample in a study of T cells in Graves' hyperthyroidism and ophthalmopathy. Amplified TCR beta CDR3 regions derived from RNA transcripts. HTBI primers were employed in a first-round RT-PCR of the TCR CDR3. TCRdb redid the calling of the multiplex PCR reads with MiXCR, one entry per CDR3 protein. The sample lists approximately 380,000 distinct CDR3 sequences, about a fifth occurring once. Sequences were obtained from blood. These TCRs come from a young woman with Graves' hyperthyroidism.

This clonotype came up many times. This chain joins TRBV20-1 and TRBJ2-4; D may be TRBD1 (5 bases). CDR3 length: 17 amino acids. The V gene lost 0 bases and the J gene lost 7 bases, with 22 bases spanning the gap. Germline V gene lookup returns CDR1 DFQATT and CDR2 SNEGSKA (reference sequence). The CDR3 is CSAREGIQAGKGNIQYF. CDR3 nucleotides: TGCAGTGCTAGAGAGGGCATACAGGCTGGTAAGGGGAACATTCAGTACTTC.

This clonotype was observed many times. V and J are TRBV5-1 and TRBJ1-1; D is uncertain. Trimming took 0 bases from V and 2 from J, leaving 11 bases between them. Germline values: CDR1 SGHRS, CDR2 YFSETQ. CDR3 length: 15 amino acids. In DNA, the CDR3 is TGCGCCAGCAGCTTGGGCCTGCAGTCTAACACTGAAGCTTTCTTT. It codes for CASSLGLQSNTEAFF.

This clonotype has at least ten counts. CDR3 nucleotides: TGCAGCGTCCACCCCGGGACAGATTATGAAGCTTTCTTT. It is translated as CSVHPGTDYEAFF. The chain employs TRBV29-1 and TRBJ1-1; TRBD1 matches at 7 bases. Germline CDR1 is SQVTM and CDR2 is ANQGSEA. V shed 6 bases, J shed 7 bases, and the junction held 11 bases outside the gene matches. This CDR3 is built from 13 residues. Based on the CDR3 plus reference TRBV29-1 and TRBJ1-1, the full variable domain is SAVISQKPSRDICQRGTSLTIQCQVDSQVTMMFWYRQQPGQSLTLIATANQGSEATYESGFVIDKFPISRPNLTFSTLTVSNMSPEDSSIYLCSVHPGTDYEAFFGQGTRLTVV.

The gene calls are TRBV20-1 and TRBJ2-5; maybe TRBD2 (7 bases). Germline V gene lookup returns CDR1 DFQATT and CDR2 SNEGSKA (reference sequence). This CDR3 is 14 amino acids long. V lost 0 bases to trimming and J lost 5 bases, with 13 bases between them. DNA for the CDR3: TGCAGTGCTAGAGACCGCGGGGGCCTGGAGACCCAGTACTTC. This translates into CSARDRGGLETQYF.

This clonotype was picked up many times. CDR3 nucleotides: TGTGCCAACGAGGGCGGTGGCCCGTCCAATAAGGGCTATGGCTACACCTTC. Translating gives CANEGGGPSNKGYGYTF. The rearrangement links TRBV7-3 to TRBJ1-2; D gene ambiguous. Germline lookup yields CDR1 SGHTA and CDR2 FQGTGA. This CDR3 contains 17 residues. Trimming removed 10 bases at V and 4 bases at J, with 28 bases between.